This T cell receptor (beta chain) was profiled in a study of shared clonotypes between healthy human individuals. With respect to this clone: Its antigen is unidentified.

General study findings and limits: Among the subsets, naive ones generally showed larger estimated richness than memory ones. Limited genetic and exposure-history diversity came from having few donors.

The CDR3 loop spans 16 amino acids. Germline V gene sequence: CDR1 LNHNV, CDR2 YYDKDF (reference sequence). J gave up 5 bases and V 1 base, and 6 bases lay outside the gene matches. Sequencing used immunoSEQ multiplex PCR; TCRdb keeps in-frame clones, though not all of them. The data contain approximately 980,000 clones, less than 85% of them singletons. Partitioning of CD4+ cells yielded a CD45RA+ naive subset and a CD45RA-negative memory subset. This chain joins TRBV15 and TRBJ2-3; 10 bases are a match to TRBD2. The source material was memory CD4+ T cells sorted from blood. As for subset: CD45RA-negative fraction. The receptor was isolated from a man between 18 and 29 years old in good health. CDR3: CATSRGSGGAKDTQYF. The CDR3 DNA follows: TGTGCCACCAGCAGAGGGAGCGGGGGGGCCAAAGATACGCAGTATTTT.